A selection of T cell receptor beta chains follows, all from one sample in a study of control samples from healthy donors and cancer patients. Data came from immunoSEQ multiplex PCR; TCRdb stores just in-frame clones and leaves some out. The sample consists of 60,000 to 75,000 clones, around 90% of them appearing once. Sequenced input: PBMCs. Source of these receptors: a man between 60 and 75 years old with colorectal cancer. Each CDR3 is given without its conserved first and last residue.

cdr3_aa,v_call,j_call,cdr3_length
ASSLKFVQGGEKLF,TRBV7-9,TRBJ1-4,14
ASAETGSNQETQY,TRBV7-9,TRBJ2-5,13
ASSTAGPSGAAYEQY,TRBV5-1,TRBJ2-7,15
ASSPYNNDRLTNEKLF,TRBV7-9,TRBJ1-4,16
ASSYDRDDTGELF,TRBV6-5,TRBJ2-2,13
ASSLTGDGQPQH,TRBV2,TRBJ1-5,12
ASSYSRGPGNTIY,TRBV6-2/TRBV6-3,TRBJ1-3,13
ASSEYGQPQH,TRBV6-1,TRBJ1-5,10
ASSLRDRGTDTQY,TRBV18,TRBJ2-3,13
ASSQAETQY,TRBV3-1/TRBV3-2,TRBJ2-5,9
SSAGTVETQY,TRBV29-1,TRBJ2-5,10
ATQEGAGVGYT,TRBV2,TRBJ1-2,11
ATSDNNEQF,TRBV24-1,TRBJ2-1,9
ASSRREGMNTEAF,TRBV11-2,TRBJ1-1,13
ASSFPGGGLGGELF,TRBV11-1,TRBJ2-2,14
ASSLAGGAGSGNTIY,TRBV7-2,TRBJ1-3,15
ASSESMGYQETQY,TRBV10-1,TRBJ2-5,13
ASSVGVAGGPEDTQY,TRBV9,TRBJ2-3,15
ASSASAQETQY,TRBV9,TRBJ2-5,11
ASRPVGPNTEAF,TRBV4-1,TRBJ1-1,12
ASSLNAAGNYGYT,TRBV28,TRBJ1-2,13
ASRPQGGANTEAF,TRBV7-2,TRBJ1-1,13
ASSRGYEQY,TRBV18,TRBJ2-7,9
ASSPRGGEISNEQF,TRBV6-6,TRBJ2-1,14
ASRPSGTNTGELF,TRBV9,TRBJ2-2,13
ASSLDDRGWGGYT,TRBV7-9,TRBJ1-2,13
ASSLGQQYNEQF,TRBV5-1,TRBJ2-1,12
ASGTGGLETQY,TRBV30,TRBJ2-5,11
ASRMTGYYEQY,TRBV2,TRBJ2-7,11
ASSPPTDERTGELF,TRBV7-9,TRBJ2-2,14
ASATRASGYGYT,TRBV28,TRBJ1-2,12
ATSDFSSEGQY,TRBV24-1,TRBJ2-7,11
AISESDSPSYEQY,TRBV10-3,TRBJ2-7,13
ASSLGRGGSTDTQY,TRBV7-2,TRBJ2-3,14
ASKMTGSTDTQY,TRBV4-3,TRBJ2-3,12
ASTLRRSSYNSPLH,TRBV5-8,TRBJ1-6,14
ASSLTGAYEQF,TRBV3-1/TRBV3-2,TRBJ2-1,11
ATGGNPNTGELF,TRBV24-1,TRBJ2-2,12
ASSGQWGLAKNIQY,TRBV5-5,TRBJ2-4,14
ASSDLRYHLGFTGELF,TRBV6-4,TRBJ2-2,16